In its sample, the clone carrying this TCR beta chain was seen many times. Antigen: not known. The record originates from a study of blood T cells in healthy people across ages. Points from the study as a whole: Naive and antigen-experienced cells were not separated, limiting conclusive comparison. Per-million-T-cell TCR beta diversity fell roughly linearly with age.

The people who gave samples were healthy Caucasians from Russia, aged roughly 6 to 100. The V end lost 2 bases, the J end lost 8 bases, and 12 bases lay between the germline ends. The CDR3 contains 13 residues. Germline V CDR1 and CDR2: MNHNY, SVGAGI (reference sequence). The authors ran a second PCR of roughly 6 to 12 cycles using a sample-barcoded 5' primer and a J-beta primer mix. A template-switch adaptor with 12 random nucleotides tagged each cDNA molecule. TCRdb ran MiXCR on the 5' RACE reads and lists one entry per CDR3 protein. This sample has 870,000 or so distinct CDR3 sequences; roughly 26% occur once, and the top ten carry 15% to 20%.

Material: blood. The gene calls are TRBV6-6 and TRBJ1-2; D is undetermined. The clonotype originates from a woman of 80 years or more in good health. For the CDR3, the DNA is TGTGCCAGCAGTTACCCGGGCCCGGGGGGCTACACCTTC. Its translation: CASSYPGPGGYTF.